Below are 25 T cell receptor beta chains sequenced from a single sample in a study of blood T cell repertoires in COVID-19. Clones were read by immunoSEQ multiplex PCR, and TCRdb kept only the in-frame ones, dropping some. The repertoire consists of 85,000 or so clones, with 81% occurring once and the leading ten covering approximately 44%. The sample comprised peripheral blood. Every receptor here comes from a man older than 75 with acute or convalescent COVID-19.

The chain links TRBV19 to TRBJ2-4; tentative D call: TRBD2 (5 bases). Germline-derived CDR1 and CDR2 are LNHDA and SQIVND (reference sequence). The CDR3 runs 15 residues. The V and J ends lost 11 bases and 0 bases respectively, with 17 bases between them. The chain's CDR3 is CASNQRRLAKNIQYF. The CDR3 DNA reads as TGTGCCTCAAACCAGCGGAGGTTAGCCAAAAACATTCAGTACTTC.

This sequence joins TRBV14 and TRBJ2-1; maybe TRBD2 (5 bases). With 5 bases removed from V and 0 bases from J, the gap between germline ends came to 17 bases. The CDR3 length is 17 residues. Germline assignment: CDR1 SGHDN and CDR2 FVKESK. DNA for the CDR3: TGTGCCAGCAGCTACTACACGGGGTCCTTCTCCTACAATGAGCAGTTCTTC. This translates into CASSYYTGSFSYNEQFF.

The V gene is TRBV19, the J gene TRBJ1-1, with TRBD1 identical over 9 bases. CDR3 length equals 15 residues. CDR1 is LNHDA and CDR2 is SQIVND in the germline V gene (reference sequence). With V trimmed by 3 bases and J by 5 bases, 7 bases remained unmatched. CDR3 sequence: CASSIRSGQGTEAFF. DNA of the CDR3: TGTGCCAGTAGTATCCGATCGGGACAGGGTACTGAAGCTTTCTTT.

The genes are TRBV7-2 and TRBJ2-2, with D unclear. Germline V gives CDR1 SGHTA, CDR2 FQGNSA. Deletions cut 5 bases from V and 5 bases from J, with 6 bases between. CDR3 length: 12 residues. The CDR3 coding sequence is TGTGCCAGCAGCCCCCGTACCGGGGAGCTGTTTTTT. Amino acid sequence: CASSPRTGELFF.

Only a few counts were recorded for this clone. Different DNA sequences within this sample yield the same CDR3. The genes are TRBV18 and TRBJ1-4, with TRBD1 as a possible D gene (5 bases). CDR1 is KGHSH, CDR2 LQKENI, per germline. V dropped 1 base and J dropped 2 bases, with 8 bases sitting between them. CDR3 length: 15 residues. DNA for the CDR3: TGTGCCAGCTCACCACTGCAGGGCACTAATGAAAAACTGTTTTTT. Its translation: CASSPLQGTNEKLFF.

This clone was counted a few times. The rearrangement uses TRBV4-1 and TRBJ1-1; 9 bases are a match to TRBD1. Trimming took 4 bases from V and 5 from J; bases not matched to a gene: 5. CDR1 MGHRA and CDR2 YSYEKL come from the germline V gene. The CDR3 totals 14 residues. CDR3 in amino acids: CASSLRTGETEAFF. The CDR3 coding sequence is TGCGCCAGCAGCCTAAGGACAGGGGAAACTGAAGCTTTCTTT.

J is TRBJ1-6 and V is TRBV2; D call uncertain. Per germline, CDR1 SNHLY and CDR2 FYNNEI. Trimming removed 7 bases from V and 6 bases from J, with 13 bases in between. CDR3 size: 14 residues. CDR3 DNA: TGTGCCAGCATCGTTGACCGGGGTAATTCACCCCTCCACTTT. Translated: CASIVDRGNSPLHF.

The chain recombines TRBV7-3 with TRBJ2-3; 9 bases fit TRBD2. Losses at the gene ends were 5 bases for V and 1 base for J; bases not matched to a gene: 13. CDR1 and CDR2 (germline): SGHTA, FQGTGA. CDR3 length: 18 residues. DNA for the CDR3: TGTGCCAGCAGCCCGTCCCCCCGGACTAGCGTGCGCACAGATACGCAGTATTTT. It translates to CASSPSPRTSVRTDTQYF.

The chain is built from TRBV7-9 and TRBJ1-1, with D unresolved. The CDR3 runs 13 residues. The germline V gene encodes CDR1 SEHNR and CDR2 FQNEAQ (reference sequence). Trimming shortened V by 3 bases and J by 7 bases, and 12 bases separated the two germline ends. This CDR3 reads CASSFFQADEAFF. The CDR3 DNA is TGTGCCAGCAGCTTCTTCCAGGCTGATGAAGCTTTCTTT.

The CDR3 nucleotides read TGTGCCAGCAGTTGGACAGACACTGAAGCTTTCTTT. Its translation: CASSWTDTEAFF. The chain carries TRBV6-5 and TRBJ1-1; possibly TRBD1 for D (6 bases). Germline values: CDR1 MNHEY, CDR2 SVGAGI. The CDR3 consists of 12 residues. The V end lost 4 bases, the J end lost 3 bases, and 6 bases lay between the germline ends.

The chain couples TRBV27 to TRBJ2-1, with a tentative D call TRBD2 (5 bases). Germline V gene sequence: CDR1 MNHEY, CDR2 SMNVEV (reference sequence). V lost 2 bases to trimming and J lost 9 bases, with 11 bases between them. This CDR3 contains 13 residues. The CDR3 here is CASSLKWSGEQFF. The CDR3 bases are TGTGCCAGCAGTTTAAAGTGGAGCGGTGAGCAGTTCTTC.

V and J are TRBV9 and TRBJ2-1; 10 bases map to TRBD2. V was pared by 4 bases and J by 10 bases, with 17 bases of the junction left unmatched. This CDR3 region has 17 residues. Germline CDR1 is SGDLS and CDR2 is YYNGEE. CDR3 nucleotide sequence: TGTGCCAGCAGCTCGTCCCGGCGGACTAGCGGACGCCAGGAGCAGTTCTTC. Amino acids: CASSSSRRTSGRQEQFF.

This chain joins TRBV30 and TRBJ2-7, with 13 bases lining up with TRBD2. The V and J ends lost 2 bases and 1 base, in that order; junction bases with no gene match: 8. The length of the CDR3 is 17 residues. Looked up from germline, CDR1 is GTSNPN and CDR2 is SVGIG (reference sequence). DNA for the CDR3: TGTGCCTGGAGTTTAGGACTAGCGGGAGCAGGGTCCTACGAGCAGTACTTC. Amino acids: CAWSLGLAGAGSYEQYF.

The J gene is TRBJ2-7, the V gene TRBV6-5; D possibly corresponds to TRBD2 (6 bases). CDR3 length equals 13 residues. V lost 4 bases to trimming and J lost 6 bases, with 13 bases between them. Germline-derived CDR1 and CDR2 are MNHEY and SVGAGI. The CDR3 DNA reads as TGTGCCAGCAGTTTCATCGGGACTTCCGAGCAGTACTTC. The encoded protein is CASSFIGTSEQYF.

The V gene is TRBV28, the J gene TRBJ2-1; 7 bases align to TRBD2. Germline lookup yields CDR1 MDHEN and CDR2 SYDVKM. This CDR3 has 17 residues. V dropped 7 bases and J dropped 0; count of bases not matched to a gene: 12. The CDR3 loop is CASTHRPGRFSYNEQFF. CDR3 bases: TGTGCCAGCACTCACAGACCCGGGAGGTTCTCCTACAATGAGCAGTTCTTC.

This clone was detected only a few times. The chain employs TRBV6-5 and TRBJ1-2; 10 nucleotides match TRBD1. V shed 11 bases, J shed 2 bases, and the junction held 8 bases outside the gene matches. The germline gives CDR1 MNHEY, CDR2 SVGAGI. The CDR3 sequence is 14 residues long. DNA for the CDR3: TGTGCCGGCCGACGACAGGGGGCAAACTATGGCTACACCTTC. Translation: CAGRRQGANYGYTF.

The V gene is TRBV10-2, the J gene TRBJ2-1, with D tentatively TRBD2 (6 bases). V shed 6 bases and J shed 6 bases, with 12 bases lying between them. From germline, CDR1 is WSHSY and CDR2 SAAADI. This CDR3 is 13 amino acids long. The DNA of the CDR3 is TGCGCCAGCAGAAGGGCCGGGAGCAATGAGCAGTTCTTC. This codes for CASRRAGSNEQFF.

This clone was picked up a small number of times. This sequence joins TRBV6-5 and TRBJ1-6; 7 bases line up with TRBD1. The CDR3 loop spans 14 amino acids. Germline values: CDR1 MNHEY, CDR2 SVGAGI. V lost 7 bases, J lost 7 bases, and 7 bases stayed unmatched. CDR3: CASNPGQRNSPLHF. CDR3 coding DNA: TGTGCCAGCAACCCGGGACAGAGGAATTCACCCCTCCACTTT.

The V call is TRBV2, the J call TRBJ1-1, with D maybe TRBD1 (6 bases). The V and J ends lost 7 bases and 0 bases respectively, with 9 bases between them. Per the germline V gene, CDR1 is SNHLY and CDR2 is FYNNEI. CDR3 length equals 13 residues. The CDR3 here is CASKGDVNTEAFF. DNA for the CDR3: TGTGCCAGCAAGGGGGACGTGAACACTGAAGCTTTCTTT.

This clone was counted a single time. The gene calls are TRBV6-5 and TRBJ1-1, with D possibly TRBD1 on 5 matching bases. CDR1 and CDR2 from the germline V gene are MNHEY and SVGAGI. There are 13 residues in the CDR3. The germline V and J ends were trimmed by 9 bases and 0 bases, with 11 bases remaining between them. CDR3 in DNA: TGTGCCAGTTCAGACAGTTTGAACACTGAAGCTTTCTTT. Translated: CASSDSLNTEAFF.

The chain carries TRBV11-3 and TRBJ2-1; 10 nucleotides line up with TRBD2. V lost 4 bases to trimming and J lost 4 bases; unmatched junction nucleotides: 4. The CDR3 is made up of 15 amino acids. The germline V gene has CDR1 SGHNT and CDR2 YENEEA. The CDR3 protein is CASSSRTSGYNEQFF. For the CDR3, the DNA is TGTGCCAGCAGCTCCCGGACTAGCGGATACAATGAGCAGTTCTTC.

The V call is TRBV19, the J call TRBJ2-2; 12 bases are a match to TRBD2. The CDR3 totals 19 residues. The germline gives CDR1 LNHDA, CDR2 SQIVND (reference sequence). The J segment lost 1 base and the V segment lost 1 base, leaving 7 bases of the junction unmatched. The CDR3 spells CASSIGYPLAGGNTGELFF. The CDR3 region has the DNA TGTGCCAGTAGTATAGGGTACCCACTAGCGGGAGGGAACACCGGGGAGCTGTTTTTT.

The CDR3 loop is CASSLSGSYEQYF. The CDR3 region has the DNA TGTGCCAGCAGCCTTAGCGGTTCCTACGAGCAGTACTTC. V is TRBV3-1 (or the pseudogene TRBV3-2) and J is TRBJ2-7; maybe TRBD2 (6 bases). Trimming left V 4 bases short and J 1 base short, with 8 bases between. The CDR3 is made up of 13 amino acids. Looked up from germline, CDR1 is LGHDT and CDR2 is YNNKEL (reference sequence).

The CDR3 DNA follows: TGTGCCAGCAGCTTGGAAGGGCAGGGAGGTAACTATGGCTACACCTTC. Translating it yields CASSLEGQGGNYGYTF. The chain links TRBV5-4 to TRBJ1-2, with TRBD1 as a possible D gene (5 bases). Germline CDR1 reads SGHNT; CDR2 reads YYREEE (reference sequence). Deletions cut 0 bases from V and 1 base from J, with 13 bases between. The length of the CDR3 is 16 residues.

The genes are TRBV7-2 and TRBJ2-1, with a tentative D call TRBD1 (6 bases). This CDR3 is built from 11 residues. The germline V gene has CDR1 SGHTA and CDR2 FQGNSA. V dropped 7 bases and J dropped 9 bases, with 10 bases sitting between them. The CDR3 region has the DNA TGTGCCAGCACCCAAGGGGGTGAGCAGTTCTTC. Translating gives CASTQGGEQFF.